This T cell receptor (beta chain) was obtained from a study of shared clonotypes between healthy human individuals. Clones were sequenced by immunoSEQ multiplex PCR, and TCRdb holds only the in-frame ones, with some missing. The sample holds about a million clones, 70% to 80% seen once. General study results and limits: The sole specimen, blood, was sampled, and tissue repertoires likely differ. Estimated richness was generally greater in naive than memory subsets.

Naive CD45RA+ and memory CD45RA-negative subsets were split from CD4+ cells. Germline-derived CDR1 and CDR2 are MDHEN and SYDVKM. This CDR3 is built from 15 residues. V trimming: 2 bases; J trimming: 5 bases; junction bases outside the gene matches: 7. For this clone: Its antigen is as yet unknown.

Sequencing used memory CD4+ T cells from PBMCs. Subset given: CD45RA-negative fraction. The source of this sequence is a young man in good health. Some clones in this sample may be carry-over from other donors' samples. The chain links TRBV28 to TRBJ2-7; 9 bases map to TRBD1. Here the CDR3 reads CASSLGGTGMHEQYF. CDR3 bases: TGTGCCAGCAGTTTAGGGGGGACAGGGATGCACGAGCAGTACTTC.